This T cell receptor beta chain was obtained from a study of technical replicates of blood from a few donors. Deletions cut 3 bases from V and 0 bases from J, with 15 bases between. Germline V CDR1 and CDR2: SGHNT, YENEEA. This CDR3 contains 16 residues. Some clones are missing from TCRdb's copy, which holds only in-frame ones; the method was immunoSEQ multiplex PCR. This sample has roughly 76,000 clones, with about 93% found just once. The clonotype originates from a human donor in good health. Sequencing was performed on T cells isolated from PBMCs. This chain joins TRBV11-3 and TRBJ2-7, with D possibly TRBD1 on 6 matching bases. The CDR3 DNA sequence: TGTGCCAGCAGCTTTTCCCCCCTGGACAGCTCCTACGAGCAGTACTTC. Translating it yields CASSFSPLDSSYEQYF.